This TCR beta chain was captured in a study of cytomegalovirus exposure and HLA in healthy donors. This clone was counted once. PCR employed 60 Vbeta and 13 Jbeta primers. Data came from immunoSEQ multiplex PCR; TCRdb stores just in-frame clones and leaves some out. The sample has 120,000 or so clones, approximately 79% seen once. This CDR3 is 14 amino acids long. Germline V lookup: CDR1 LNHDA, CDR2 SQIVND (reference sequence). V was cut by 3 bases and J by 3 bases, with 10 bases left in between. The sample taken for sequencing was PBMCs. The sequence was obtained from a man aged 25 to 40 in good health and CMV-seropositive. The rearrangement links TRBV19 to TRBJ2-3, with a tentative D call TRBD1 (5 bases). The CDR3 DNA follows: TGTGCCAGTAGTATGGCAGGGAAAACAGATACGCAGTATTTT. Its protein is CASSMAGKTDTQYF.